The following is a T cell receptor (beta chain) sequence with its context. No antigen is known for it. This sample stems from a study of cytomegalovirus exposure and HLA in healthy donors. Study observations and caveats: In vitro confirmation showed three CMV-associated chains to be CMV antigen specific. Many donors carried some public TCRs, although rarity characterized most TCR sequences.

Assay: immunoSEQ multiplex PCR; the TCRdb copy retains only in-frame clones and omits some. The sample shows about 240,000 clones, around nine tenths of them seen only once. The CDR3 spans 17 residues. Germline-derived CDR1 and CDR2 are MGHDK and SYGVNS. Trimming cost V 1 base and J 0 bases, with 15 bases left between them. The TCR comes from a man aged 18 to 35 in good health and CMV-seronegative. The sample was PBMCs. The rearrangement uses TRBV25-1 and TRBJ1-2; D is possibly TRBD1 (5 bases). CDR3 amino acids: CASSESFQGGPNYGYTF. The CDR3 nucleotides read TGTGCCAGCAGTGAATCATTTCAGGGAGGGCCTAACTATGGCTACACCTTC.